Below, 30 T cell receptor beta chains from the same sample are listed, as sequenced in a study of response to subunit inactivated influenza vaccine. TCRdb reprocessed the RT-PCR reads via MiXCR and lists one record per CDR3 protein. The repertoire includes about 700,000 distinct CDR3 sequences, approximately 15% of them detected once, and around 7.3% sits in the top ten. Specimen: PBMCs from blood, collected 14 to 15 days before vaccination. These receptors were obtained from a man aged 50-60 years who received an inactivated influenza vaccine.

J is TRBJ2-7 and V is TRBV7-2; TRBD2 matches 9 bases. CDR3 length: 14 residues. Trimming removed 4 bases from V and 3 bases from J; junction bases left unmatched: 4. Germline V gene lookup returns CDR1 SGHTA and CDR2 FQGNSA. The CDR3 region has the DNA TGTGCCAGCAGCTCCGGGACTAGCCGCTACGAGCAGTACTTC. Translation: CASSSGTSRYEQYF.

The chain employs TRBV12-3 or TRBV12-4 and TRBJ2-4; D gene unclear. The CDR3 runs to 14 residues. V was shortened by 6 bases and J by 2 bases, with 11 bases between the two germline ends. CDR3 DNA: TGTGCCAGCAGCACGATAGGGACCAAAAACATTCAGTACTTC. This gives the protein CASSTIGTKNIQYF.

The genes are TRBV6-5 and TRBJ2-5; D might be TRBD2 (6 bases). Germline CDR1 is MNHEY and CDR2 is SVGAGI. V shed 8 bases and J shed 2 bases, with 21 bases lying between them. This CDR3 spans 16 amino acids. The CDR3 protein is CASQLAAGRYQETQYF. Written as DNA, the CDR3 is TGTGCCAGCCAGTTGGCGGCGGGACGGTATCAAGAGACCCAGTACTTC.

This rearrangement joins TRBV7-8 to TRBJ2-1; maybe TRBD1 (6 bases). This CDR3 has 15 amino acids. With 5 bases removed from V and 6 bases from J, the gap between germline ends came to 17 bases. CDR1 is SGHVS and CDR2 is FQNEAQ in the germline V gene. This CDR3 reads CASSTGTHPTNEQFF. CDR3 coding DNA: TGTGCCAGCAGCACCGGGACACACCCCACCAATGAGCAGTTCTTC.

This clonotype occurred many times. The CDR3: CASSVTGTNHNEQFF. As DNA, the CDR3 is TGTGCCAGCAGCGTCACCGGGACTAACCACAATGAGCAGTTCTTC. This chain uses TRBV7-8 with TRBJ2-1; TRBD2 aligns across 7 bases. With V trimmed by 5 bases and J by 5 bases, 9 bases remained unmatched. CDR1 and CDR2 (germline): SGHVS, FQNEAQ. The CDR3 contains 15 residues.

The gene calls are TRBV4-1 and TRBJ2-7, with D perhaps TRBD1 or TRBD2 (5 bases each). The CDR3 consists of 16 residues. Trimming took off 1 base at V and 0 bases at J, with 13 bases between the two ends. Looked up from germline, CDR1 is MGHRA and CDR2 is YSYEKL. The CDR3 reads CASSQGRQTDSYEQYF. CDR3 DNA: TGCGCCAGCAGCCAAGGGAGGCAGACAGACTCCTACGAGCAGTACTTC.

The CDR3 region is CASSLPGGRNNEQFF. The CDR3 nucleotides are TGTGCCAGCAGTTTACCCGGAGGAAGGAACAATGAGCAGTTCTTC. The rearrangement links TRBV12-3 or TRBV12-4 to TRBJ2-1; weak D call: TRBD2 (5 bases). The ends were cut back, 2 bases at V and 5 bases at J, with 13 bases in the middle. This CDR3 region has 15 residues.

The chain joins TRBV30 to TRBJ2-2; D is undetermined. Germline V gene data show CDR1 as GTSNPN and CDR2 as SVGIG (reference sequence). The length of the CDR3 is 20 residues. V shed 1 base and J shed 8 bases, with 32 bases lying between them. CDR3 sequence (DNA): TGTGCCTGGAGTGGGCTAGTCGAGCAATATCGGAAGTCCTGGGAAGGGGAGCTGTTTTTT. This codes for CAWSGLVEQYRKSWEGELFF.

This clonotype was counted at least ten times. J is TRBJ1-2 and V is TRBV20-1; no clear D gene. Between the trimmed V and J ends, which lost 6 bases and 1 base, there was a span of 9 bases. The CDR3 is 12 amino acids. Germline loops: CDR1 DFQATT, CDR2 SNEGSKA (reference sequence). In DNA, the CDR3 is TGCAGTGCCCCGATTCTTAACTATGGCTACACCTTC. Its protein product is CSAPILNYGYTF.

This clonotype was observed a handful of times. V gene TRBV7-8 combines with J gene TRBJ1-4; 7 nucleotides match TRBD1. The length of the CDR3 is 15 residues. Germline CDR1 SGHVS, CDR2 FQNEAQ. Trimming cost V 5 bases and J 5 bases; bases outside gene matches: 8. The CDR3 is CASSDPGTVNEKLFF. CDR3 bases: TGTGCCAGCAGCGACCCCGGGACAGTGAATGAAAAACTGTTTTTT.

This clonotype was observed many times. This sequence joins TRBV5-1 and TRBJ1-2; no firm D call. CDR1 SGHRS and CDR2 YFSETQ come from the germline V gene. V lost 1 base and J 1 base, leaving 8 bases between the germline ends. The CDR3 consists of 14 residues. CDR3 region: CASSLTVFNYGYTF. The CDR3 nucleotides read TGCGCCAGCAGCTTGACGGTCTTTAACTATGGCTACACCTTC.

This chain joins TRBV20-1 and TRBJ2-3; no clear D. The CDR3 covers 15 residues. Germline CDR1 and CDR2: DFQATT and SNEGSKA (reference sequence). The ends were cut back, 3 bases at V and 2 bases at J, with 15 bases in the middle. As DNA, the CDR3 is TGCAGTGCTAGTGGGCCTACGCTATCCACAGATACGCAGTATTTT. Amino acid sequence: CSASGPTLSTDTQYF.

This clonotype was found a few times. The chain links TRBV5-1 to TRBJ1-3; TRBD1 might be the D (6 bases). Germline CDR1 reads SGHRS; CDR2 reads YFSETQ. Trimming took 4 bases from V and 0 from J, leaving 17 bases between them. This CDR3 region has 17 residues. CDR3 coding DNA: TGCGCCAGCAGCCAGGGAGGAGGGGGATCCTCTGGAAACACCATATATTTT. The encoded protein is CASSQGGGGSSGNTIYF.

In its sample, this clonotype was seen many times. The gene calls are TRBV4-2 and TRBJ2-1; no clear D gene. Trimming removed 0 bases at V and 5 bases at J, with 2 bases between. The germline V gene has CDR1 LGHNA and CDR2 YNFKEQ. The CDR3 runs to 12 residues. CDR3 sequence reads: CASSQDHNEQFF. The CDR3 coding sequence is TGTGCCAGCAGCCAAGACCACAATGAGCAGTTCTTC.

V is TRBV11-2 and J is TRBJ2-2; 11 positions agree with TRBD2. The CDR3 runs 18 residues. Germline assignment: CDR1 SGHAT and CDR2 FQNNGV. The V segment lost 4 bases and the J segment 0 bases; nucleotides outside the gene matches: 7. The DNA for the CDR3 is TGTGCCAGCAGCTCCGGACTAGCGGGTATCGCGAACACCGGGGAGCTGTTTTTT. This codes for CASSSGLAGIANTGELFF.

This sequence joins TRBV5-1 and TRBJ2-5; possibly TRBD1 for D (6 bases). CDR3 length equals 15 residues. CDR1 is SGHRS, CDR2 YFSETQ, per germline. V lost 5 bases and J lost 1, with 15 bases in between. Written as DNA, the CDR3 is TGCGCCAGCAGTTCCTCACAGGGCGGCCAAGAGACCCAGTACTTC. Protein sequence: CASSSSQGGQETQYF.

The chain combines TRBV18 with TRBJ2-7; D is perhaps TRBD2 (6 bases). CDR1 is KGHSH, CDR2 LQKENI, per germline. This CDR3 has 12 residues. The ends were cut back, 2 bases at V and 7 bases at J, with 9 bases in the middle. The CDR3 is CASSPNLAEQYF. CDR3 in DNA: TGTGCCAGCTCACCAAACCTAGCGGAGCAGTACTTC.

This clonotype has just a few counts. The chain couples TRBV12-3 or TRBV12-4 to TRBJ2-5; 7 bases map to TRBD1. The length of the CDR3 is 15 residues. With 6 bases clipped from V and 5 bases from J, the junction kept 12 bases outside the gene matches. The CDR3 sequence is CASSPGLQGDETQYF. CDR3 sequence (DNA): TGTGCCAGCAGCCCGGGGCTTCAGGGGGATGAGACCCAGTACTTC.

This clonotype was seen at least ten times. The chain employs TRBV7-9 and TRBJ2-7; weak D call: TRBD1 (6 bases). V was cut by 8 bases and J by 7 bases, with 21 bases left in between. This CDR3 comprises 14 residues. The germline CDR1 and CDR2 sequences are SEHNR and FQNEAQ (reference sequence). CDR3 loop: CASSPSPAGEEQYF. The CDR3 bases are TGTGCCAGCTCACCTAGTCCGGCAGGGGAAGAGCAGTACTTC.

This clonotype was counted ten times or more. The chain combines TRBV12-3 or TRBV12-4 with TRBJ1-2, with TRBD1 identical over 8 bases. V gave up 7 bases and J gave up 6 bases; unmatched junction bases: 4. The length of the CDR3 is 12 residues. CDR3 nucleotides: TGTGCCAGCACCCGGACAGGGCATGGCTACACCTTC. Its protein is CASTRTGHGYTF.

The CDR3 region has the DNA TGCGCCAGCAGCCAAGATCAGGGGGCGGATGGCTACACCTTC. Amino acid sequence: CASSQDQGADGYTF. V is TRBV4-3 and J is TRBJ1-2; 8 bases are a match to TRBD1. Germline CDR1 and CDR2: LGHNA and YSLEER. This CDR3 comprises 14 residues. Losses at the gene ends were 0 bases for V and 6 bases for J; bases not matched to a gene: 3.

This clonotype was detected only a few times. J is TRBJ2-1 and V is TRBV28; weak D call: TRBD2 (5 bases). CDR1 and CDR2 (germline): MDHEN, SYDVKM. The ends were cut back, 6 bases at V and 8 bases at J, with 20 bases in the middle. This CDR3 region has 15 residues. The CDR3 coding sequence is TGTGCCAGCAGACTATCATGGACTTCTGGGGATGAGCAGTTCTTC. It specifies CASRLSWTSGDEQFF.

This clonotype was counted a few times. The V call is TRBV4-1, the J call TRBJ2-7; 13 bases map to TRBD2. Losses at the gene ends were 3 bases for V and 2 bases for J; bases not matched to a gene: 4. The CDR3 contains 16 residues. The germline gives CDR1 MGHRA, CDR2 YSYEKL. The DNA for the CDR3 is TGCGCCAGCAGCCATGAACTAGCGGGGGGGACCTACGAGCAGTACTTC. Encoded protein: CASSHELAGGTYEQYF.

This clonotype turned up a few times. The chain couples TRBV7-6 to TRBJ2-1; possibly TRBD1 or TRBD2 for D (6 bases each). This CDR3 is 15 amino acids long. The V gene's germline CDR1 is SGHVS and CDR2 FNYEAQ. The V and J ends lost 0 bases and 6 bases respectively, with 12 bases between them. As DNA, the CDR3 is TGTGCCAGCAGCTTAGCGACAGGAGCGGGCAATGAGCAGTTCTTC. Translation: CASSLATGAGNEQFF. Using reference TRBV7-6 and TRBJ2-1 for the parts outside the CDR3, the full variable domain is GAGVSQSPRYKVTKRGQDVALRCDPISGHVSLYWYRQALGQGPEFLTYFNYEAQQDKSGLPNDRFSAERPEGSISTLTIQRTEQRDSAMYRCASSLATGAGNEQFFGPGTRLTVL.

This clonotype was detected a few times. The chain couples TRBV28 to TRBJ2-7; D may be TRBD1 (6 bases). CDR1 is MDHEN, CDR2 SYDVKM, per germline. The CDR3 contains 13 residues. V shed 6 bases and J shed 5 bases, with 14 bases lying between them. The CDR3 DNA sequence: TGTGCCAGCAGATTCACAGGGATCCACGAGCAGTACTTC. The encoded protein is CASRFTGIHEQYF.

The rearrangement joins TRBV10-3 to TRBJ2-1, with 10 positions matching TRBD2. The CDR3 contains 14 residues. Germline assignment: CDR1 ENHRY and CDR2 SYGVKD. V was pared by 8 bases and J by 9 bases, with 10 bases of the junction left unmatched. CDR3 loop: CAIAPAGGSGEQFF. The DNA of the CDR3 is TGTGCCATCGCCCCAGCGGGGGGGTCGGGTGAGCAGTTCTTC.

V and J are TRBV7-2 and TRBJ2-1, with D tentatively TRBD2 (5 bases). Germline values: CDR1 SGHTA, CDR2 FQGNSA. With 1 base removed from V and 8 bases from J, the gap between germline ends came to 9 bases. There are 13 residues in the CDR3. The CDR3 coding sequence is TGTGCCAGCAGCTTAGTTCGGGATGATGAGCAGTTCTTC. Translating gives CASSLVRDDEQFF.

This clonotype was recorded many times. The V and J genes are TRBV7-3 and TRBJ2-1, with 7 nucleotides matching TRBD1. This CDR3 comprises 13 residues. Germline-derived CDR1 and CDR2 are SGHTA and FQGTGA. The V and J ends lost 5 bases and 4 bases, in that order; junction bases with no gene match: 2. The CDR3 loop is CASSPGQYNEQFF. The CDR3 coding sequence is TGTGCCAGCAGCCCGGGACAGTACAATGAGCAGTTCTTC.

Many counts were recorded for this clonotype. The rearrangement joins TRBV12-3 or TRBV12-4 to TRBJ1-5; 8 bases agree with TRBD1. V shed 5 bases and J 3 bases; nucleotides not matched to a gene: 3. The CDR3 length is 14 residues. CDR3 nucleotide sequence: TGTGCCAGCAGTAAGACAGGGGACAATCAGCCCCAGCATTTT. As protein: CASSKTGDNQPQHF.

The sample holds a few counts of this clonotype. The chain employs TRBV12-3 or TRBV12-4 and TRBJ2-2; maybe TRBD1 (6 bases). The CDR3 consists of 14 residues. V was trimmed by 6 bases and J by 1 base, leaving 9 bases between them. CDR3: CASRGGENTGELFF. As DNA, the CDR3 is TGTGCCAGCAGAGGGGGTGAGAACACCGGGGAGCTGTTTTTT.